These 11 T cell receptor beta chains were all obtained from the same sample, sequenced in a study of patients and donors after allogeneic stem cell transplantation. TCRdb re-called the RT-PCR reads with MiXCR, one entry per CDR3 protein. The repertoire holds about 230,000 distinct CDR3 sequences, less than 15% seen once, with under 14% in the top ten. Sequencing was carried out using blood, either unsorted or a sorted T cell fraction (not recorded which). The receptors originated from a human donor who was either an allogeneic HSCT recipient or a stem cell or donor lymphocyte infusion donor (not recorded which). It is not recorded whose cells these are; they may come from a transplant donor.

This clonotype was counted at least ten times. The CDR3 loop is CASSLDPGGNQPQHF. CDR3 bases: TGTGCCAGCAGCTTAGATCCGGGTGGCAATCAGCCCCAGCATTTT. The chain carries TRBV7-2 and TRBJ1-5; the D is unclear. The CDR3 has 15 amino acids. Trimming cost V 1 base and J 2 bases, with 9 bases left between them. Germline CDR1 SGHTA, CDR2 FQGNSA.

This clonotype was observed a handful of times. V is TRBV9 and J is TRBJ2-3; TRBD2 is a possible D gene (7 bases). The ends were cut back, 3 bases at V and 6 bases at J, with 20 bases in the middle. The CDR3 totals 16 residues. From germline, CDR1 is SGDLS and CDR2 YYNGEE. CDR3 in DNA: TGTGCCAGCAGCGCCCGCCTGCGGGGGCCCCAGGATACGCAGTATTTT. It translates to CASSARLRGPQDTQYF. The whole variable domain, filled in from reference TRBV9 and TRBJ2-3, reads DSGVTQTPKHLITATGQRVTLRCSPRSGDLSVYWYQQSLDQGLQFLIQYYNGEERAKGNILERFSAQQFPDLHSELNLSSLELGDSALYFCASSARLRGPQDTQYFGPGTRLTVL.

This clonotype was counted many times. The V gene is TRBV29-1, the J gene TRBJ1-3, with a possible D match to TRBD1 (5 bases). The CDR3 is 14 residues long. Trimming removed 4 bases from V and 2 bases from J, with 12 bases in between. Germline CDR1 SQVTM, CDR2 ANQGSEA. The CDR3 reads CSVGIGEPGNTIYF. CDR3 in DNA: TGCAGCGTTGGAATAGGGGAGCCTGGAAACACCATATATTTT.

This clonotype was recorded a few times. This chain uses TRBV24-1 with TRBJ2-7; unclear D gene. Germline V CDR1 and CDR2: KGHDR, SFDVKD. V lost 8 bases and J 3 bases, leaving 4 bases between the germline ends. The length of the CDR3 is 10 residues. This chain's CDR3 is CATMGYEQYF. The DNA of the CDR3 is TGTGCCACCATGGGCTACGAGCAGTACTTC.

This clonotype was detected many times. The rearrangement joins TRBV18 to TRBJ2-2; 8 bases are a match to TRBD1. The CDR3 sequence is 15 residues long. V shed 8 bases, J shed 1 base, and the junction held 6 bases outside the gene matches. Germline CDR1 is KGHSH and CDR2 is LQKENI. The CDR3 loop is CASSPGTGNTGELFF. CDR3 sequence (DNA): TGTGCCAGCAGCCCGGGGACAGGGAACACCGGGGAGCTGTTTTTT.

About this clonotype: A much larger clone differs by one base, so this may be a read error. V and J are TRBV6-6 and TRBJ1-1; D uncertain. This CDR3 has 13 amino acids. Germline loops: CDR1 MNHNY, CDR2 SVGAGI (reference sequence). V lost 2 bases, J lost 1 base, and 5 bases lay in between. CDR3 residues: CASSYEGNTEAFF. The CDR3 DNA reads TGTGCCAGCAGTTACGAGGGGAACACTGAAGCTTTCTTT.

This clonotype was seen more than once but under ten times. This chain joins TRBV20-1 and TRBJ2-1, with 11 bases matching TRBD2. Per the germline V gene, CDR1 is DFQATT and CDR2 is SNEGSKA (reference sequence). The V and J ends lost 1 base and 2 bases, in that order; junction bases with no gene match: 10. This CDR3 spans 18 amino acids. The CDR3 sequence: CSARVKASGRRTYNEQFF. CDR3 in DNA: TGCAGTGCTAGAGTCAAGGCTAGCGGGAGGCGAACCTACAATGAGCAGTTCTTC.

The CDR3 is CSARPRDRFSYEQYF. The CDR3 bases are TGCAGTGCTAGACCCCGGGACAGGTTTTCCTACGAGCAGTACTTC. This sequence joins TRBV20-1 and TRBJ2-7, with 8 bases that match TRBD1. V lost 2 bases to trimming and J lost 1 base; unmatched junction nucleotides: 7. The CDR3 runs 15 residues. Per germline, CDR1 DFQATT and CDR2 SNEGSKA (reference sequence).

The sample holds many counts of this clonotype. The V and J genes are TRBV7-8 and TRBJ2-2, with no clear D. With 2 bases removed from V and 0 bases from J, the gap between germline ends came to 13 bases. Germline lookup yields CDR1 SGHVS and CDR2 FQNEAQ. CDR3 length equals 17 residues. The CDR3 coding sequence is TGTGCCAGCAGCTTACGATACCGGGTCACGAACACCGGGGAGCTGTTTTTT. This gives the protein CASSLRYRVTNTGELFF.

This clonotype was seen a handful of times. The genes are TRBV5-4 and TRBJ2-3, with 12 bases fitting TRBD1. Germline values: CDR1 SGHNT, CDR2 YYREEE (reference sequence). V lost 4 bases and J lost 3; bases outside the gene matches: 6. There are 16 residues in the CDR3. CDR3 sequence (DNA): TGTGCCAGCAGCACACCGGGACAGGGGGCTACAGATACGCAGTATTTT. Translation gives CASSTPGQGATDTQYF.

This clonotype was observed a few times. The rearrangement uses TRBV7-8 and TRBJ1-4, with 7 bases identical to TRBD1. The V gene's germline CDR1 is SGHVS and CDR2 FQNEAQ. Trimming at V came to 4 bases and at J to 0 bases, leaving 8 bases not matched to a gene. This CDR3 contains 17 residues. The CDR3 DNA reads as TGTGCCAGCAGCTCCGGGACAGCCGTTGCAACTAATGAAAAACTGTTTTTT. As protein: CASSSGTAVATNEKLFF.